The entry below gives a single T cell receptor (beta chain) sequence along with its context. The target antigen is unknown. From germline, CDR1 is SGHVT and CDR2 SQSDAQ. With 3 bases clipped from V and 0 bases from J, the junction kept 14 bases outside the gene matches. The CDR3 runs 19 residues. The sample is drawn from a study of T cell repertoires in cytomegalovirus infection. Study background: CMV epitopes that were recently identified and HLA-C-restricted were used alongside well-studied HLA-B-restricted ones. In public TCR beta signatures, there were indications of both CMV infection and matching HLA type.

The study, taken as a whole, reports: HLA-C-restricted CMV-specific TCR beta clonotypes prevailed in the ex vivo response. Accumulated public TCR beta family frequency recognized individuals carrying CMV together with the relevant HLA.

TCRdb recomputed calls from the reads with MiXCR, one row per CDR3 protein. Of almost 90,000 distinct CDR3 sequences in the sample, around 28% were seen once. This specimen was CD8+ T cells from cultured PBMCs, taken from culture after CMV antigen stimulation. The clonotype comes from a human donor in good health (CMV status not recorded). Some clones in this sample may be carry-over from other donors' samples. The rearrangement links TRBV7-4 to TRBJ1-3; TRBD1 matches at 7 bases. The CDR3, as DNA: TGTGCCAGCAGCTTGGGAGAAACAGGGGAAATAAGCTCTGGAAACACCATATATTTT. Encoded protein: CASSLGETGEISSGNTIYF. Combining the CDR3 with reference TRBV7-4 and TRBJ1-3 gives the whole variable domain GAGVSQSPRYKVAKRGRDVALRCDSISGHVTLYWYRQTLGQGSEVLTYSQSDAQRDKSGRPSGRFSAERPERSVSTLKIQRTEQGDSAVYLCASSLGETGEISSGNTIYFGEGSWLTVV.